This passage covers 24 T cell receptor beta chains from one sample sequenced in a study of cytomegalovirus exposure and HLA in healthy donors. PCR employed 60 Vbeta and 13 Jbeta primers. Using immunoSEQ multiplex PCR, the repertoire was profiled, and TCRdb retains in-frame clones only, with some absent. The sample carries some 270,000 clones, 80% recorded once. Sequencing used PBMCs. These receptors were taken from a girl aged 2-9 years in good health and CMV-seronegative.

The chain combines TRBV7-9 with TRBJ2-7; D ambiguous. The CDR3 is 13 residues long. V was clipped by 5 bases and J by 9 bases, with 17 bases between them. Germline loops: CDR1 SEHNR, CDR2 FQNEAQ (reference sequence). CDR3 residues: CASSTPYLGGQYF. In DNA, the CDR3 is TGTGCCAGCAGCACCCCCTACCTCGGCGGGCAGTACTTC.

The CDR3 spells CASSFPGLYGYTF. DNA of the CDR3: TGTGCCAGCAGCTTCCCAGGACTCTATGGCTACACCTTC. The chain recombines TRBV5-4 with TRBJ1-2; D gene uncertain. Between the trimmed V and J ends, which lost 2 bases and 4 bases, there was a span of 9 bases. The CDR3 is 13 residues long. From germline, CDR1 is SGHNT and CDR2 YYREEE (reference sequence). Together with reference TRBV5-4 and TRBJ1-2, the CDR3 gives the full variable domain: ETGVTQSPTHLIKTRGQQVTLRCSSQSGHNTVSWYQQALGQGPQFIFQYYREEENGRGNFPPRFSGLQFPNYSSELNVNALELDDSALYLCASSFPGLYGYTFGSGTRLTVV.

This chain uses TRBV28 with TRBJ2-7, with a weak D call TRBD2 (6 bases). The V gene lost 4 bases and the J gene lost 5 bases, with 24 bases spanning the gap. This CDR3 comprises 17 residues. Germline CDR1 and CDR2: MDHEN and SYDVKM. CDR3 DNA: TGTGCCAGCAGTTCGCCCTTTACAGGACTACTCATCGACGAGCAGTACTTC. Its translation is CASSSPFTGLLIDEQYF.

The chain combines TRBV9 with TRBJ1-6, with TRBD1 matching over 7 bases. The CDR3 length is 15 residues. V gave up 3 bases and J gave up 10 bases; unmatched junction bases: 10. Looked up from germline, CDR1 is SGDLS and CDR2 is YYNGEE. Here the CDR3 reads CASSGGGQVWSPLHF. The CDR3 bases are TGTGCCAGCAGCGGAGGAGGACAGGTCTGGTCACCCCTCCACTTT. Supplemented by reference TRBV9 and TRBJ1-6, the full variable domain reads DSGVTQTPKHLITATGQRVTLRCSPRSGDLSVYWYQQSLDQGLQFLIQYYNGEERAKGNILERFSAQQFPDLHSELNLSSLELGDSALYFCASSGGGQVWSPLHFGNGTRLTVT.

This chain connects TRBV25-1 to TRBJ1-1; 8 nucleotides agree with TRBD1. V lost 6 bases, J lost 3 bases, and 9 bases stayed unmatched. The V gene's germline CDR1 is MGHDK and CDR2 SYGVNS. The CDR3 is 15 amino acids. The CDR3 region is CASRGTGGVHTEAFF. In DNA form, the CDR3 reads TGTGCCAGCAGGGGAACAGGGGGTGTTCACACTGAAGCTTTCTTT.

J is TRBJ2-3 and V is TRBV11-2; the D gene is possibly TRBD2 (6 bases). The CDR3 spans 18 residues. Looked up from germline, CDR1 is SGHAT and CDR2 is FQNNGV. Trimming stripped 0 bases from V and 3 bases from J, with 19 bases between. The CDR3 region has the DNA TGTGCCAGCAGCTTAGATGCACCGGGAGTCACCCCTACAGATACGCAGTATTTT. It translates to CASSLDAPGVTPTDTQYF. Together with reference TRBV11-2 and TRBJ2-3, the CDR3 gives the full variable domain: EAGVAQSPRYKIIEKRQSVAFWCNPISGHATLYWYQQILGQGPKLLIQFQNNGVVDDSQLPKDRFSAERLKGVDSTLKIQPAKLEDSAVYLCASSLDAPGVTPTDTQYFGPGTRLTVL.

The gene calls are TRBV15 and TRBJ2-3; tentative D call: TRBD1 (5 bases). The V and J ends lost 1 base and 6 bases respectively, with 14 bases between them. In germline, CDR1 is LNHNV, CDR2 YYDKDF (reference sequence). This CDR3 region has 15 residues. The CDR3 is CATSRAPGIPDTQYF. The CDR3 nucleotides are TGTGCCACCAGCAGAGCCCCAGGGATCCCCGATACGCAGTATTTT. Variable domain in full (rest from reference TRBV15 and TRBJ2-3): DAMVIQNPRYQVTQFGKPVTLSCSQTLNHNVMYWYQQKSSQAPKLLFHYYDKDFNNEADTPDNFQSRRPNTSFCFLDIRSPGLGDTAMYLCATSRAPGIPDTQYFGPGTRLTVL.

V and J are TRBV6-5 and TRBJ2-5; 7 bases agree with TRBD2. This CDR3 region has 15 residues. Trimming removed 2 bases from V and 2 bases from J; junction bases left unmatched: 5. Germline CDR1 reads MNHEY; CDR2 reads SVGAGI. The CDR3 loop reads CASSYGGGPQETQYF. The CDR3 coding sequence is TGTGCCAGCAGTTACGGGGGGGGACCACAAGAGACCCAGTACTTC.

V usage is TRBV5-1 and J usage is TRBJ2-1, with D hard to call. The germline V gene has CDR1 SGHRS and CDR2 YFSETQ. Trimming took off 0 bases at V and 0 bases at J, with 7 bases between the two ends. The CDR3 loop spans 15 amino acids. The CDR3 loop reads CASSLEPSSYNEQFF. The CDR3 DNA follows: TGCGCCAGCAGCTTGGAGCCTAGCTCCTACAATGAGCAGTTCTTC.

The chain joins TRBV4-2 to TRBJ2-7, with D perhaps TRBD2 (7 bases). V was shortened by 0 bases and J by 1 base, with 13 bases between the two germline ends. This CDR3 has 16 amino acids. Germline loops: CDR1 LGHNA, CDR2 YNFKEQ. CDR3 nucleotides: TGTGCCAGCAGCCAAGATCGGGGAGGGGGATCCTACGAGCAGTACTTC. The encoded protein is CASSQDRGGGSYEQYF.

This chain connects TRBV7-9 to TRBJ2-3; 11 bases agree with TRBD2. This CDR3 is built from 16 residues. Trimming at V came to 5 bases and at J to 4 bases, leaving 8 bases not matched to a gene. CDR1 and CDR2 from the germline V gene are SEHNR and FQNEAQ (reference sequence). CDR3 sequence reads: CASSHRLAGYPDTQYF. CDR3 nucleotide sequence: TGTGCCAGCAGCCATCGACTAGCGGGGTATCCAGATACGCAGTATTTT. The whole variable domain, filled in from reference TRBV7-9 and TRBJ2-3, reads DTGVSQNPRHKITKRGQNVTFRCDPISEHNRLYWYRQTLGQGPEFLTYFQNEAQLEKSRLLSDRFSAERPKGSFSTLEIQRTEQGDSAMYLCASSHRLAGYPDTQYFGPGTRLTVL.

V and J are TRBV7-6 and TRBJ2-1; the match to TRBD2 covers 7 bases. Germline V CDR1 and CDR2: SGHVS, FNYEAQ. The CDR3 covers 15 residues. With V trimmed by 1 base and J by 4 bases, 4 bases remained unmatched. The CDR3 loop reads CASSLGGLTYNEQFF. The CDR3 nucleotides read TGTGCCAGCAGCTTAGGGGGACTAACATACAATGAGCAGTTCTTC. The full variable domain, in which reference TRBV7-6 and TRBJ2-1 provide the parts outside the CDR3, is GAGVSQSPRYKVTKRGQDVALRCDPISGHVSLYWYRQALGQGPEFLTYFNYEAQQDKSGLPNDRFSAERPEGSISTLTIQRTEQRDSAMYRCASSLGGLTYNEQFFGPGTRLTVL.

The rearrangement links TRBV28 to TRBJ1-2; 10 bases are shared with TRBD1. With V trimmed by 5 bases and J by 8 bases, 11 bases remained unmatched. There are 15 residues in the CDR3. Germline V CDR1 and CDR2: MDHEN, SYDVKM. CDR3 in amino acids: CASSLNPGTGDGYTF. Written as DNA, the CDR3 is TGTGCCAGCAGTCTGAACCCCGGGACAGGGGACGGCTACACCTTC.

The rearrangement links TRBV5-1 to TRBJ2-7, with 10 bases lining up with TRBD2. The CDR3 contains 15 residues. The germline gives CDR1 SGHRS, CDR2 YFSETQ. J gave up 5 bases and V 7 bases, and 12 bases lay outside the gene matches. As DNA, the CDR3 is TGCGCCAGCTGCCTTGACCTAGCGGGAGATGACGAGCAGTACTTC. Translation gives CASCLDLAGDDEQYF. The entire variable domain, with the rest obtained from reference TRBV5-1 and TRBJ2-7, is as follows: KAGVTQTPRYLIKTRGQQVTLSCSPISGHRSVSWYQQTPGQGLQFLFEYFSETQRNKGNFPGRFSGRQFSNSRSEMNVSTLELGDSALYLCASCLDLAGDDEQYFGPGTRLTVT.

This clone was observed a single time. The DNA of the CDR3 is TGTGCCAGTAAACTGCAGGCAAGTTTCACAGATACGCAGTATTTT. This translates into CASKLQASFTDTQYF. The V call is TRBV19, the J call TRBJ2-3, with no clear D. Per germline, CDR1 LNHDA and CDR2 SQIVND (reference sequence). This CDR3 contains 15 residues. V lost 7 bases, J lost 2 bases, and 16 bases lay in between.

The chain joins TRBV30 to TRBJ2-5, with D unresolved. Trimming shortened V by 2 bases and J by 4 bases, and 8 bases separated the two germline ends. The CDR3 consists of 12 residues. Germline V CDR1 and CDR2: GTSNPN, SVGIG (reference sequence). The CDR3 coding sequence is TGTGCCTGGAGTACTGGTAGAGAGACCCAGTACTTC. The encoded protein is CAWSTGRETQYF.

The CDR3 loop reads CAWRPDRGLLSPYGYTF. CDR3 coding DNA: TGTGCCTGGAGACCTGACAGGGGTCTGCTTAGCCCGTATGGCTACACCTTC. The J gene is TRBJ1-2, the V gene TRBV30, with 8 bases aligning to TRBD1. V shed 3 bases, J shed 5 bases, and the junction held 17 bases outside the gene matches. CDR1 is GTSNPN and CDR2 is SVGIG in the germline V gene (reference sequence). This CDR3 spans 17 amino acids.

On this clone: This specimen includes other DNA sequences encoding the same CDR3. The chain is built from TRBV7-9 and TRBJ2-3, with 7 bases lining up with TRBD2. V lost 1 base to trimming and J lost 0 bases; unmatched junction nucleotides: 4. This CDR3 is built from 16 residues. Germline CDR1 reads SEHNR; CDR2 reads FQNEAQ (reference sequence). The CDR3 is CASSLVGGGSTDTQYF. The CDR3 coding sequence is TGTGCCAGCAGCTTAGTTGGGGGAGGGAGCACAGATACGCAGTATTTT.

The rearrangement joins TRBV5-6 to TRBJ1-2; maybe TRBD1 (5 bases). The CDR3 consists of 13 residues. V was clipped by 0 bases and J by 7 bases, with 10 bases between them. The V gene's germline CDR1 is SGHDT and CDR2 YYEEEE. CDR3 amino acids: CASSLGQGLGYTF. The CDR3 DNA follows: TGTGCCAGCAGCTTGGGGCAGGGTCTTGGCTACACCTTC.

The chain links TRBV28 to TRBJ1-2; D is ambiguous. The germline V gene encodes CDR1 MDHEN and CDR2 SYDVKM. Trimming cost V 5 bases and J 4 bases, with 14 bases left between them. There are 14 residues in the CDR3. The CDR3 DNA sequence: TGTGCCAGCAGTCCGTCCGTGGAGATCTATGGCTACACCTTC. Protein: CASSPSVEIYGYTF.

Remarks on this clone: The sample contains more than one DNA sequence encoding this CDR3. J is TRBJ2-7 and V is TRBV27; D is unresolved. The CDR3 is 13 amino acids. Looked up from germline, CDR1 is MNHEY and CDR2 is SMNVEV (reference sequence). Trimming stripped 5 bases from V and 2 bases from J, with 10 bases between. The CDR3 DNA sequence: TGTGCCAGCAGTCTAACAGCCGCCTACGAGCAGTACTTC. It yields the protein CASSLTAAYEQYF.

The chain carries TRBV5-6 and TRBJ1-5; no firm D call. This CDR3 is built from 13 residues. V was cut by 4 bases and J by 3 bases, with 8 bases left in between. Germline CDR1 is SGHDT and CDR2 is YYEEEE. The chain's CDR3 is CASSAGYNQPQHF. The CDR3 DNA reads as TGTGCCAGCAGCGCGGGTTACAATCAGCCCCAGCATTTT.

The chain links TRBV27 to TRBJ2-7, with D possibly TRBD2 on 6 matching bases. From germline, CDR1 is MNHEY and CDR2 SMNVEV (reference sequence). The CDR3 totals 14 residues. The V end was cut by 10 bases, the J end by 3 bases, with 19 bases between. The CDR3 DNA reads as TGTGCCACGGCGTGGAGGGGTCCTTACTACGAGCAGTACTTC. Its protein is CATAWRGPYYEQYF.

This clone was counted once. The chain carries TRBV19 and TRBJ2-1; no clear D gene. The CDR3 length is 13 residues. CDR1 is LNHDA and CDR2 is SQIVND in the germline V gene (reference sequence). The V gene lost 5 bases and the J gene lost 12 bases, with 17 bases spanning the gap. The CDR3 here is CASSLSITRAQFF. DNA of the CDR3: TGTGCCAGTAGTCTCTCCATCACACGTGCGCAGTTCTTC.